This is a list of T cell receptor beta chains from one sample in a study of blood T cell repertoires in COVID-19. The method was immunoSEQ multiplex PCR; TCRdb's version includes in-frame clones alone and lacks a portion of them. The table shows roughly 100,000 clones, with 80% to 90% occurring only once. Sample: peripheral blood. The receptors derive from a human donor in a cohort sampled during active COVID-19. Both conserved end residues are part of each CDR3. A D gene is named only where the DNA matches it firmly. The size field is filled for only some rows; it gives once, few, many or a size class.

v_gene: TRBV7-2; d_gene: TRBD1; abundance: few; j_gene: TRBJ2-3; CDR3nt: TGTGCCAGCAGCTTAACAGGGGGCACAGATACGCAGTATTTT; CDR3aa: CASSLTGGTDTQYF
v_gene: TRBV18; d_gene: TRBD1; abundance: -; j_gene: TRBJ1-5; CDR3nt: TGTGCCAGCTCACCAGGGGGTACAGGGGGTCAGCCCCAGCATTTT; CDR3aa: CASSPGGTGGQPQHF
v_gene: TRBV7-9; d_gene: TRBD1; abundance: -; j_gene: TRBJ2-3; CDR3nt: TGTGCCAGCAGCTCAGGACAGGGCGGCACAGATACGCAGTATTTT; CDR3aa: CASSSGQGGTDTQYF
v_gene: TRBV7-9; d_gene: -; abundance: few; j_gene: TRBJ2-7; CDR3nt: TGTGCCAGCAGCCATAGCCGGGAAAACGCCTACGAGCAGTACTTC; CDR3aa: CASSHSRENAYEQYF
v_gene: TRBV28; d_gene: -; abundance: -; j_gene: TRBJ2-1; CDR3nt: TGTGCCCCCTGGCCGACGAGACTAGGTGGCGATGAGCAGTTCTTC; CDR3aa: CAPWPTRLGGDEQFF
v_gene: TRBV5-1; d_gene: -; abundance: -; j_gene: TRBJ1-1; CDR3nt: TGCGCCAGCAGCTTGGGCGTAAACACTGAAGCTTTCTTT; CDR3aa: CASSLGVNTEAFF
v_gene: TRBV10-3; d_gene: -; abundance: -; j_gene: TRBJ1-1; CDR3nt: TGTGCCATCAGTGCCTGGACAGCCCTGAACACTGAAGCTTTCTTT; CDR3aa: CAISAWTALNTEAFF
v_gene: TRBV12-3/TRBV12-4; d_gene: TRBD1; abundance: few; j_gene: TRBJ1-2; CDR3nt: TGTGCCACCCCGGGACAGGGAAGTGGCTACACCTTC; CDR3aa: CATPGQGSGYTF
v_gene: TRBV4-1; d_gene: -; abundance: -; j_gene: TRBJ2-5; CDR3nt: TGCGCCAGCAGCTCCAGCGGCCCCCCCGGAGAGACCCAGTACTTC; CDR3aa: CASSSSGPPGETQYF
v_gene: TRBV6-2/TRBV6-3; d_gene: -; abundance: -; j_gene: TRBJ2-7; CDR3nt: TGTGCCAGCAGTTACGTGGCAGGGAATTACGAGCAGTACTTC; CDR3aa: CASSYVAGNYEQYF
v_gene: TRBV7-3; d_gene: -; abundance: -; j_gene: TRBJ2-1; CDR3nt: TGTGCCAGCAGCACGCATGGGCCCACCAATGAGCAGTTCTTC; CDR3aa: CASSTHGPTNEQFF
v_gene: TRBV28; d_gene: -; abundance: -; j_gene: TRBJ2-7; CDR3nt: TGTGCCAGCAGTTTCCTTCTATTCTCCTACGAGCAGTACTTC; CDR3aa: CASSFLLFSYEQYF
v_gene: TRBV12-5; d_gene: TRBD2; abundance: -; j_gene: TRBJ2-1; CDR3nt: TGTGCTAGTGGTTTAAAGGGAGGGGTCGAGCAGTTCTTC; CDR3aa: CASGLKGGVEQFF
v_gene: TRBV3-1/TRBV3-2; d_gene: -; abundance: few; j_gene: TRBJ2-5; CDR3nt: TGTGCCAGCAGCCAAGGGGGAGCTCTGTACCAAGAGACCCAGTACTTC; CDR3aa: CASSQGGALYQETQYF
v_gene: TRBV24-1; d_gene: -; abundance: -; j_gene: TRBJ2-1; CDR3nt: TGTGCCACCAGTGATTTCCCTTTTACTTTTGAGCAGTTCTTC; CDR3aa: CATSDFPFTFEQFF
v_gene: TRBV4-3; d_gene: TRBD2; abundance: -; j_gene: TRBJ2-1; CDR3nt: TGCGCCAGCAGCCAAGAATGGGTGATGGCTAGCGGTAAATACAATGAGCAGTTCTTC; CDR3aa: CASSQEWVMASGKYNEQFF
v_gene: TRBV5-6; d_gene: TRBD2; abundance: -; j_gene: TRBJ2-7; CDR3nt: TGTGCCAGCAGCTTGGGGACTAGCAAATACTTC; CDR3aa: CASSLGTSKYF
v_gene: TRBV5-1; d_gene: -; abundance: -; j_gene: TRBJ2-1; CDR3nt: TGCGCCAGCAGCTTAATAATACGACAGTTACCAGGCTACAATGAGCAGTTCTTC; CDR3aa: CASSLIIRQLPGYNEQFF
v_gene: TRBV19; d_gene: TRBD2; abundance: -; j_gene: TRBJ2-3; CDR3nt: TGTGCCAGTAGTATAGCTAGCGGAGGCACAGATACGCAGTATTTT; CDR3aa: CASSIASGGTDTQYF
v_gene: TRBV29-1; d_gene: -; abundance: -; j_gene: TRBJ1-2; CDR3nt: TGCAGCGTTGGGGGGGGCGAGAACTATGGCTACACCTTC; CDR3aa: CSVGGGENYGYTF
v_gene: TRBV27; d_gene: TRBD2; abundance: -; j_gene: TRBJ2-1; CDR3nt: TGTGCCAGCAGTCCCCTTACTAGCGGGAACTACAATGAGCAGTTCTTC; CDR3aa: CASSPLTSGNYNEQFF
v_gene: TRBV5-8; d_gene: TRBD1; abundance: -; j_gene: TRBJ2-2; CDR3nt: TGTGCCAGCAGTTACGGACAGGGAAAGACGAGAACCGGGGAGCTGTTTTTT; CDR3aa: CASSYGQGKTRTGELFF
v_gene: TRBV5-1; d_gene: TRBD2; abundance: -; j_gene: TRBJ2-7; CDR3nt: TGCGCCAGCAGCTTGTGGAGCGGGGCCTCTAAGGAGCAGTACTTC; CDR3aa: CASSLWSGASKEQYF
v_gene: TRBV19; d_gene: TRBD1; abundance: -; j_gene: TRBJ1-5; CDR3nt: TGTGCCAGTATGGGACAGGGGAGGTATGGCAATCAGCCCCAGCATTTT; CDR3aa: CASMGQGRYGNQPQHF
v_gene: TRBV11-3; d_gene: -; abundance: -; j_gene: TRBJ2-1; CDR3nt: TGTGCCAGCAGCTTCTCCGAGGCTAGCGAGCAGTTCTTC; CDR3aa: CASSFSEASEQFF
v_gene: TRBV27; d_gene: TRBD1; abundance: -; j_gene: TRBJ2-3; CDR3nt: TGTGCCAGCAGTGCCCTGGCCGGGACAGCTAGCACAGATACGCAGTATTTT; CDR3aa: CASSALAGTASTDTQYF
v_gene: TRBV10-1; d_gene: -; abundance: -; j_gene: TRBJ2-2; CDR3nt: TGCGCCAGCAGTGATCGAGGGTTCGGGACCGGGGAGCTGTTTTTT; CDR3aa: CASSDRGFGTGELFF
v_gene: TRBV6-5; d_gene: -; abundance: -; j_gene: TRBJ2-5; CDR3nt: TGTGCCAGCAGTTACTTGCGGGCAAGGGCGGGGGAGACCCAGTACTTC; CDR3aa: CASSYLRARAGETQYF
v_gene: TRBV11-2; d_gene: -; abundance: -; j_gene: TRBJ1-2; CDR3nt: TGTGCCAGCAGCCTACCGGGGGTGAACTATGGCTACACCTTC; CDR3aa: CASSLPGVNYGYTF
v_gene: TRBV9; d_gene: -; abundance: -; j_gene: TRBJ1-6; CDR3nt: TGTGCCAGCAGCACTCCCTGGGGGGGGGAACATTCACCCCTCCACTTT; CDR3aa: CASSTPWGGEHSPLHF
v_gene: TRBV13; d_gene: TRBD2; abundance: -; j_gene: TRBJ2-5; CDR3nt: TGTGCCAGCAGCCCGGGACTAGCGGGGGTGGAGACCCAGTACTTC; CDR3aa: CASSPGLAGVETQYF
v_gene: TRBV5-1; d_gene: -; abundance: -; j_gene: TRBJ2-7; CDR3nt: TGCGCCAGCAGTCCATCTAGGTCCGAGCAGTACTTC; CDR3aa: CASSPSRSEQYF
v_gene: TRBV12-1; d_gene: -; abundance: -; j_gene: TRBJ2-7; CDR3nt: TGTGCCAGCAGCCAGCCCGACAGGGGGCCCGACGAGCAGTACTTC; CDR3aa: CASSQPDRGPDEQYF
v_gene: TRBV19; d_gene: -; abundance: -; j_gene: TRBJ1-2; CDR3nt: TGTGCCAGTAGTTCCCTAGACCCCGGCGACTATGGCTACACCTTC; CDR3aa: CASSSLDPGDYGYTF
v_gene: TRBV7-2; d_gene: TRBD1; abundance: -; j_gene: TRBJ2-3; CDR3nt: TGTGCCAGCAAACGCCGGGACAGGGGTAGCACAGATACGCAGTATTTT; CDR3aa: CASKRRDRGSTDTQYF
v_gene: TRBV7-2; d_gene: TRBD2; abundance: -; j_gene: TRBJ2-7; CDR3nt: TGTGCCAGCAGCTCCAGGGGACTAGATACTTACGAGCAGTACTTC; CDR3aa: CASSSRGLDTYEQYF
v_gene: TRBV3-1/TRBV3-2; d_gene: -; abundance: -; j_gene: TRBJ1-1; CDR3nt: TGTGCCAGCAGCCAGGCCTATAGGGGTGAAGCTTTCTTT; CDR3aa: CASSQAYRGEAFF
v_gene: TRBV19; d_gene: TRBD1; abundance: -; j_gene: TRBJ1-1; CDR3nt: TGTGCCAGTAGTATCTGGACAGGGAACACTGAAGCTTTCTTT; CDR3aa: CASSIWTGNTEAFF
v_gene: TRBV7-8; d_gene: TRBD1; abundance: -; j_gene: TRBJ1-1; CDR3nt: TGTGCCAGCAGCACTCGGGACAGGGCCACTGAAGCTTTCTTT; CDR3aa: CASSTRDRATEAFF
v_gene: TRBV18; d_gene: -; abundance: -; j_gene: TRBJ2-7; CDR3nt: TGTGCCAGCTCAAGTAGCGCGACCACTCTCTACGAGCAGTACTTC; CDR3aa: CASSSSATTLYEQYF
v_gene: TRBV27; d_gene: TRBD1; abundance: -; j_gene: TRBJ2-3; CDR3nt: TGTGCCAGCAACACCCGGACAGGGAGCACAGATACGCAGTATTTT; CDR3aa: CASNTRTGSTDTQYF
v_gene: TRBV28; d_gene: TRBD1; abundance: -; j_gene: TRBJ2-7; CDR3nt: TGTGCCAGCAGGATTGACAGGGGACAATCCTACGAGCAGTACTTC; CDR3aa: CASRIDRGQSYEQYF
v_gene: TRBV3-1/TRBV3-2; d_gene: TRBD1; abundance: once; j_gene: TRBJ2-2; CDR3nt: TGTGCCAGCAGCCTCCCCCCGGGACAGTCTACCGGGGAGCTGTTTTTT; CDR3aa: CASSLPPGQSTGELFF
v_gene: TRBV28; d_gene: -; abundance: -; j_gene: TRBJ1-1; CDR3nt: TGTGCCAGCAGTTCACCCCCAGGGTGGGACACTGAAGCTTTCTTT; CDR3aa: CASSSPPGWDTEAFF
v_gene: TRBV7-3; d_gene: -; abundance: -; j_gene: TRBJ2-2; CDR3nt: TGTGCCAGCAGCTTTACAGGGATCAACACCGGGGAGCTGTTTTTT; CDR3aa: CASSFTGINTGELFF
v_gene: TRBV5-1; d_gene: -; abundance: few; j_gene: TRBJ1-4; CDR3nt: TGCGCCAGCAGCTACGGACAGCGGAATGAAAAACTGTTTTTT; CDR3aa: CASSYGQRNEKLFF
v_gene: TRBV12-5; d_gene: TRBD2; abundance: -; j_gene: TRBJ2-5; CDR3nt: TGTGCTAGTGGTTTGTCGCGAGCGGGGCCACAAGAGACCCAGTACTTC; CDR3aa: CASGLSRAGPQETQYF
v_gene: TRBV7-9; d_gene: TRBD1; abundance: -; j_gene: TRBJ1-5; CDR3nt: TGTGCCAGCAGCAGTAGCATTCAAGCGGACAGGGCAAATCAGCCCCAGCATTTT; CDR3aa: CASSSSIQADRANQPQHF
v_gene: TRBV10-1; d_gene: -; abundance: -; j_gene: TRBJ2-2; CDR3nt: TGCGCCAGCAGTGCGGAGGTCGGGGAGCTGTTTTTT; CDR3aa: CASSAEVGELFF
v_gene: TRBV5-1; d_gene: -; abundance: once; j_gene: TRBJ1-1; CDR3nt: TGCGCCAGCAGCTTGGGAGTAGGGCGGGCGAACACTGAAGCTTTCTTT; CDR3aa: CASSLGVGRANTEAFF
v_gene: TRBV6-5; d_gene: -; abundance: -; j_gene: TRBJ1-4; CDR3nt: TGTGCCAGCAGTTACGACAGTGCAACTAATGAAAAACTGTTTTTT; CDR3aa: CASSYDSATNEKLFF
v_gene: TRBV9; d_gene: -; abundance: -; j_gene: TRBJ2-3; CDR3nt: TGTGCCAGCAAGGGGAGCACAGATACGCAGTATTTT; CDR3aa: CASKGSTDTQYF
v_gene: TRBV9; d_gene: TRBD2; abundance: -; j_gene: TRBJ2-5; CDR3nt: TGTGCCAGCAGCGCCCACTCTAGCGGGAGCTGGGAGACCCAGTACTTC; CDR3aa: CASSAHSSGSWETQYF
v_gene: TRBV19; d_gene: -; abundance: -; j_gene: TRBJ2-3; CDR3nt: TGTGCCAGTAGTATCGACAGGACCGGGGATACGCAGTATTTT; CDR3aa: CASSIDRTGDTQYF
v_gene: TRBV25-1; d_gene: -; abundance: -; j_gene: TRBJ2-7; CDR3nt: TGTGCCAGCAGTGAATCGACGGGGTACGAGCAGTACTTC; CDR3aa: CASSESTGYEQYF
v_gene: TRBV12-5; d_gene: -; abundance: -; j_gene: TRBJ1-3; CDR3nt: TGTGCTAGTGGTTTGAACATACACGGAAACACCATATATTTT; CDR3aa: CASGLNIHGNTIYF
v_gene: TRBV7-2; d_gene: -; abundance: -; j_gene: TRBJ2-7; CDR3nt: TGTGCCAGCAGCCAGAACCAGGGTGGCGAGCAGTACTTC; CDR3aa: CASSQNQGGEQYF
v_gene: TRBV7-2; d_gene: -; abundance: -; j_gene: TRBJ1-1; CDR3nt: TGTGCCAGCAGCTTAAGTCCAAACTCTGAAGCTTTCTTT; CDR3aa: CASSLSPNSEAFF
v_gene: TRBV30; d_gene: -; abundance: -; j_gene: TRBJ1-2; CDR3nt: TGTGCCTGGGCTACCGGGGACTATGGCTACACCTTC; CDR3aa: CAWATGDYGYTF
v_gene: TRBV9; d_gene: -; abundance: -; j_gene: TRBJ1-6; CDR3nt: TGTGCCAGCAGCGTAGCATCATCACCCCTCCACTTT; CDR3aa: CASSVASSPLHF